The 27 T cell receptor beta chains below come from one sample, sequenced in a study of cytomegalovirus exposure and HLA in healthy donors (dated by TCRdb to the late 2010s). Libraries were made using the immunoSEQ multiplex PCR assay. For the multiplex PCR, a mixture combining 60 forward primers for TCR Vbeta segments and 13 reverse primers for TCR Jbeta segments was used. The immuneACCESS repertoire file appears here via TCRdb, limited to in-frame rearrangements. These files lack a portion of the clones; in checked studies, under half of the deficit traces to unresolved V genes, and the cause of the others is not known. The table for this sample lists about 220,000 clones; over 65% of them were counted only once. Approximately 0.63% of the sample is taken by the ten largest. Sequenced material: PBMCs. Source of these receptors: a man younger than 35 in good health and CMV-seronegative.

Concerning this clone itself: At the DNA level, this CDR3 is encoded by other sequences in the same sample as well. The V and J genes are TRBV5-1 and TRBJ2-7; 7 bases are a match to TRBD2. The germline CDR1 and CDR2 sequences are SGHRS and YFSETQ. The ends lost 9 bases at V and 3 bases at J; junction bases unmatched: 15. The CDR3 is made up of 15 amino acids. DNA for the CDR3: TGCGCCACCCGAACTAGCGCGGGAAATAACTACGAGCAGTACTTC. This codes for CATRTSAGNNYEQYF. The full variable domain, completed using reference TRBV5-1 and TRBJ2-7, is KAGVTQTPRYLIKTRGQQVTLSCSPISGHRSVSWYQQTPGQGLQFLFEYFSETQRNKGNFPGRFSGRQFSNSRSEMNVSTLELGDSALYLCATRTSAGNNYEQYFGPGTRLTVT.

Written as DNA, the CDR3 is TGTGCCAGCAGCCAATCGCTTGGGACACCCTACGAGCAGTACTTC. As protein: CASSQSLGTPYEQYF. The genes are TRBV16 and TRBJ2-7; D might be TRBD1 (6 bases). V lost 0 bases, J lost 2 bases, and 11 bases lay in between. The CDR3 is 15 amino acids. Germline-derived CDR1 and CDR2 are KGHSY and FQNENV.

The chain has TRBV5-6 and TRBJ2-1; 9 bases line up with TRBD2. The V gene end was trimmed by 2 bases and the J gene end by 4 bases; junction bases not matched to a gene: 4. CDR3 length: 15 residues. Germline V lookup: CDR1 SGHDT, CDR2 YYEEEE. CDR3 nucleotide sequence: TGTGCCAGCAGCTTAATAGCGGGAGTTTACAATGAGCAGTTCTTC. Protein: CASSLIAGVYNEQFF.

V usage is TRBV7-9 and J usage is TRBJ2-2, with 8 bases fitting TRBD2. In germline, CDR1 is SEHNR, CDR2 FQNEAQ (reference sequence). The CDR3 extends over 16 amino acids. V shed 4 bases and J 1 base; nucleotides not matched to a gene: 5. This chain's CDR3 is CASSSGLAGNTGELFF. The CDR3 DNA reads TGTGCCAGCAGCTCGGGGCTAGCGGGGAACACCGGGGAGCTGTTTTTT.

The chain combines TRBV29-1 with TRBJ1-1, with unresolved D. This CDR3 region has 13 residues. CDR1 and CDR2 (germline): SQVTM, ANQGSEA. Trimming shortened V by 7 bases and J by 1 base, and 13 bases separated the two germline ends. DNA of the CDR3: TGCAGCGCAGATTTCGCGGAGAACACTGAAGCTTTCTTT. It is translated as CSADFAENTEAFF.

In this sample, this clone turned up once. This chain's CDR3 is CATSVTGANVLTF. As DNA, the CDR3 is TGTGCCACCAGCGTCACTGGGGCCAACGTCCTGACTTTC. This chain connects TRBV15 to TRBJ2-6; no clear D. The CDR3 runs 13 residues. Germline lookup yields CDR1 LNHNV and CDR2 YYDKDF (reference sequence). The V gene lost 5 bases and the J gene lost 2 bases, with 4 bases spanning the gap.

The chain joins TRBV10-3 to TRBJ1-2, with D uncertain. CDR3 size: 13 residues. V lost 2 bases and J lost 7, with 11 bases in between. CDR1 ENHRY and CDR2 SYGVKD come from the germline V gene. CDR3 protein: CAISEGRGSGYTF. The CDR3 nucleotides read TGTGCCATCAGTGAGGGGAGAGGATCTGGCTACACCTTC.

The rearrangement links TRBV19 to TRBJ1-5; weak D call: TRBD1 (5 bases). V lost 5 bases to trimming and J lost 7 bases, with 21 bases between them. Per germline, CDR1 LNHDA and CDR2 SQIVND (reference sequence). This CDR3 contains 16 residues. The CDR3 nucleotides read TGTGCCAGTAGTTCAATTGGGACTGGGATCAGGCAGCCCCAGCATTTT. Residues: CASSSIGTGIRQPQHF.

This chain links TRBV30 with TRBJ2-5; TRBD2 aligns across 7 bases. Germline CDR1 GTSNPN, CDR2 SVGIG (reference sequence). The CDR3 is 14 residues long. The V and J ends lost 4 bases and 0 bases, in that order; junction bases with no gene match: 5. The CDR3 sequence is CAWKPLANQETQYF. Here the CDR3 DNA reads TGTGCCTGGAAGCCACTAGCGAACCAAGAGACCCAGTACTTC.

V is TRBV6-4 and J is TRBJ2-1, with 8 bases identical to TRBD2. V lost 6 bases to trimming and J lost 9 bases; unmatched junction nucleotides: 16. The germline V gene has CDR1 MRHNA and CDR2 SNTAGT. The CDR3 runs to 16 residues. The CDR3 DNA is TGTGCCAGCAGCGAAGAAGGAGGACTAGCAAGAAGTGAGCAGTTCTTC. Protein sequence: CASSEEGGLARSEQFF.

The chain joins TRBV28 to TRBJ2-1, with TRBD2 matching over 8 bases. The CDR3 extends over 14 amino acids. The V gene's germline CDR1 is MDHEN and CDR2 SYDVKM. After removal of 5 bases from V and 9 bases from J, the junction contained 9 bases not matched to a gene. Written as DNA, the CDR3 is TGTGCCAGCAGTGCCGGACTAGCTGGCGGTGAGCAGTTCTTC. It specifies CASSAGLAGGEQFF.

Details on this clone: The junction departs from germline at one end; a sequencing error may be responsible. Different DNA sequences within this sample yield the same CDR3. The rearrangement joins TRBV10-3 to TRBJ2-5; 12 bases fit TRBD2. Germline V gene sequence: CDR1 ENHRY, CDR2 SYGVKD. The CDR3 totals 16 residues. The CDR3 loop reads CAIRAGTSGFQETQYF. CDR3 nucleotides: TGTGCCATCCGTGCCGGGACTAGCGGGTTCCAAGAGACCCAATACTTC.

This clone was detected only once. V and J are TRBV5-1 and TRBJ1-2; the D is unclear. Germline loops: CDR1 SGHRS, CDR2 YFSETQ. V lost 3 bases and J lost 5, with 14 bases in between. The CDR3 extends over 14 amino acids. CDR3 protein: CASSSKSGKYGYTF. For the CDR3, the DNA is TGCGCCAGCAGCTCAAAATCGGGGAAGTATGGCTACACCTTC.

V and J are TRBV7-9 and TRBJ2-3; 9 bases agree with TRBD2. The CDR3 has 16 residues. Germline values: CDR1 SEHNR, CDR2 FQNEAQ (reference sequence). The V and J ends lost 4 bases and 5 bases, in that order; junction bases with no gene match: 10. In DNA, the CDR3 is TGTGCCAGCAGCTCCGGGCTAGCGGGGAGGGGAGATACGCAGTATTTT. It translates to CASSSGLAGRGDTQYF.

V gene TRBV6-1 combines with J gene TRBJ1-2; D is ambiguous. Germline CDR1 and CDR2: MNHNS and SASEGT. The V end was cut by 0 bases, the J end by 4 bases, with 3 bases between. The CDR3 length is 12 residues. In DNA, the CDR3 is TGTGCCAGCAGTGAAGCCAGCTATGGCTACACCTTC. Residues: CASSEASYGYTF.

Concerning this clone itself: One junction end disagrees with the germline gene, perhaps due to a read error. The chain employs TRBV27 and TRBJ2-6, with TRBD1 matching 8 bases. Germline V gene sequence: CDR1 MNHEY, CDR2 SMNVEV (reference sequence). This CDR3 has 19 amino acids. CDR3 in DNA: TGTGCCAGCAGTTTACGACCAGGGGGCCTAACCTCTGGGGCCAACGTCCTGGCTTTC. It yields the protein CASSLRPGGLTSGANVLAF.

The chain links TRBV5-1 to TRBJ2-1; D might be TRBD2 (6 bases). The CDR3 spans 16 residues. Trimming shortened V by 3 bases and J by 3 bases, and 16 bases separated the two germline ends. From germline, CDR1 is SGHRS and CDR2 YFSETQ. This CDR3 reads CASSSPGAGIYNEQFF. The DNA for the CDR3 is TGCGCCAGCAGCTCCCCAGGAGCGGGCATCTACAATGAGCAGTTCTTC.

V is TRBV9 and J is TRBJ2-2; 7 bases are shared with TRBD2. The ends lost 3 bases at V and 1 base at J; junction bases unmatched: 12. Germline V gene data show CDR1 as SGDLS and CDR2 as YYNGEE. This CDR3 spans 18 amino acids. The CDR3 bases are TGTGCCAGCAGCGGAAGTAGGGGAACTAGCGTGAACACCGGGGAGCTGTTTTTT. Its protein product is CASSGSRGTSVNTGELFF.

The V and J genes are TRBV15 and TRBJ2-1, with TRBD1 matching 9 bases. The CDR3 extends over 15 amino acids. Germline-derived CDR1 and CDR2 are LNHNV and YYDKDF (reference sequence). After removal of 3 bases from V and 8 bases from J, the junction contained 8 bases not matched to a gene. The CDR3 region has the DNA TGTGCCACCAGCAGGCCGGGACAGGGAAGGGATGAGCAGTTCTTC. Its translation: CATSRPGQGRDEQFF.

This rearrangement joins TRBV28 to TRBJ1-2; D gene unclear. This CDR3 is built from 13 residues. Trimming removed 3 bases at V and 4 bases at J, with 9 bases between. Germline V lookup: CDR1 MDHEN, CDR2 SYDVKM. The CDR3 bases are TGTGCCAGCAGTTTGGTGCGAGCCTATGGCTACACCTTC. This encodes CASSLVRAYGYTF.

The chain is built from TRBV9 and TRBJ2-5; the match to TRBD2 covers 8 bases. This CDR3 contains 15 residues. In germline, CDR1 is SGDLS, CDR2 YYNGEE. The ends lost 5 bases at V and 5 bases at J; junction bases unmatched: 11. The CDR3 loop reads CASSRGSGGRETQYF. The CDR3 coding sequence is TGTGCCAGCAGTCGTGGCTCGGGGGGGCGGGAGACCCAGTACTTC.

The V call is TRBV19, the J call TRBJ2-5, with TRBD1 identical over 9 bases. The germline gives CDR1 LNHDA, CDR2 SQIVND (reference sequence). The CDR3 contains 14 residues. J lost 5 bases, V lost 4 bases, and 5 bases had no gene match. In nucleotides, the CDR3 is TGTGCCAGTAGTACGTACAGGGGGCAGGAGACCCAGTACTTC. Translation: CASSTYRGQETQYF.

This sequence joins TRBV15 and TRBJ2-1; 8 nucleotides line up with TRBD1. V was pared by 3 bases and J by 7 bases, with 11 bases of the junction left unmatched. Per germline, CDR1 LNHNV and CDR2 YYDKDF (reference sequence). This CDR3 region has 16 residues. The CDR3 bases are TGTGCCACCAGCAGCTCCCGGACAGGGATTGGAAATGAGCAGTTCTTC. It specifies CATSSSRTGIGNEQFF.

The chain couples TRBV20-1 to TRBJ1-4, with D hard to call. V was pared by 3 bases and J by 4 bases, with 3 bases between. CDR3 size: 11 residues. Germline assignment: CDR1 DFQATT and CDR2 SNEGSKA (reference sequence). CDR3 region: CSARRNEKLFF. The CDR3 bases are TGCAGTGCTAGGCGTAATGAAAAACTGTTTTTT.

V gene TRBV5-1 combines with J gene TRBJ2-3; no firm D call. This CDR3 is built from 16 residues. V lost 5 bases and J 0 bases, leaving 16 bases between the germline ends. The germline V gene encodes CDR1 SGHRS and CDR2 YFSETQ. CDR3 DNA sequence: TGCGCCAGCAGTCCTCCCACTACCTCTAGCACAGATACGCAGTATTTT. Translation gives CASSPPTTSSTDTQYF.

V and J are TRBV5-6 and TRBJ1-2; D may be TRBD1 (5 bases). The V gene lost 0 bases and the J gene lost 3 bases, with 6 bases spanning the gap. The germline V gene has CDR1 SGHDT and CDR2 YYEEEE. The CDR3 loop spans 13 amino acids. CDR3 residues: CASSLEQDYGYTF. The CDR3 coding sequence is TGTGCCAGCAGCTTGGAACAGGACTATGGCTACACCTTC.

The chain joins TRBV19 to TRBJ2-5; TRBD2 matches 14 bases. The CDR3 runs 16 residues. CDR1 is LNHDA and CDR2 is SQIVND in the germline V gene (reference sequence). The J segment lost 5 bases and the V segment lost 4 bases, leaving 6 bases of the junction unmatched. The CDR3 loop is CASSKTGTSGSETQYF. CDR3 nucleotide sequence: TGTGCCAGTAGTAAAACCGGGACTAGCGGGAGTGAGACCCAGTACTTC.